This note documents a single T cell receptor (beta chain) sequence. The antigen is not known. This entry comes from a study of response to subunit inactivated influenza vaccine. General observations from the study: Few new T cells, the authors suggested, are recruited by each seasonal influenza vaccination.

TCRdb analysed the RT-PCR reads with MiXCR anew, one entry per CDR3 protein. Here the sample spans 450,000 to 550,000 distinct CDR3 sequences, about 25% being singletons. CDR1 and CDR2 (germline): SQVTM, ANQGSEA. Trimming took 0 bases from V and 6 from J, leaving 8 bases between them. The CDR3 length is 12 residues. The chain couples TRBV29-1 to TRBJ1-2; D might be TRBD1 (6 bases). The sequence was obtained from a man over 45 who received an inactivated influenza vaccine. Here the sequenced sample was CD4+ T cells sorted from PBMCs, taken roughly 5 days after vaccination. The CDR3 DNA is TGCAGCGTTGAAGACAGGGGTAATGGCTACACCTTC. Protein sequence: CSVEDRGNGYTF.